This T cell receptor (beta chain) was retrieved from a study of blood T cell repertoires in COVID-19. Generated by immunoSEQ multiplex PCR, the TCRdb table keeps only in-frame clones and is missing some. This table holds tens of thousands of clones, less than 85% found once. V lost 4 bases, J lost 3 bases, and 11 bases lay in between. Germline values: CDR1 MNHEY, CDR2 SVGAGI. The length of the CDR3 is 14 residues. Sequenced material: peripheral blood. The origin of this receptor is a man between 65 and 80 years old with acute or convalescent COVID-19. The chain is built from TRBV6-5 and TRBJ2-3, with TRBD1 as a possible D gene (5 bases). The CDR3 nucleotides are TGTGCCAGCAGTTCCGGCCGACAGACAGATACGCAGTATTTT. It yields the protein CASSSGRQTDTQYF.